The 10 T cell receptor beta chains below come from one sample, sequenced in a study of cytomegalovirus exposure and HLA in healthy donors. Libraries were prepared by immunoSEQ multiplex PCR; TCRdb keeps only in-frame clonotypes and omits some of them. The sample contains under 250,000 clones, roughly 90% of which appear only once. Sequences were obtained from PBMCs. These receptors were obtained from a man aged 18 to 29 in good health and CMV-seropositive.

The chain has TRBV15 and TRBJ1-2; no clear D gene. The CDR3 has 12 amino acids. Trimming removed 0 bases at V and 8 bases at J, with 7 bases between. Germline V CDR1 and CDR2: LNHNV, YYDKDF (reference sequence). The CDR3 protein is CATSRDGRGYTF. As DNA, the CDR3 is TGTGCCACCAGCAGAGATGGGAGAGGCTACACCTTC.

DNA for the CDR3: TGTGCCAGCACCTCCCTTTGGCCCATGAACACTGAAGCTTTCTTT. Amino acids: CASTSLWPMNTEAFF. The chain uses TRBV6-1 and TRBJ1-1; D call uncertain. The CDR3 spans 15 residues. Germline values: CDR1 MNHNS, CDR2 SASEGT. The germline V and J ends were trimmed by 7 bases and 0 bases, with 15 bases remaining between them.

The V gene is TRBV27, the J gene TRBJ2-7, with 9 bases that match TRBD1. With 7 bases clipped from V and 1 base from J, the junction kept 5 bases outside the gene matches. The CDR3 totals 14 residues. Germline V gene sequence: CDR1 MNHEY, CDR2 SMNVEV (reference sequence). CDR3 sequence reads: CASNGQGPSYEQYF. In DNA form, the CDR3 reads TGTGCCAGCAACGGACAGGGGCCTTCCTACGAGCAGTACTTC.

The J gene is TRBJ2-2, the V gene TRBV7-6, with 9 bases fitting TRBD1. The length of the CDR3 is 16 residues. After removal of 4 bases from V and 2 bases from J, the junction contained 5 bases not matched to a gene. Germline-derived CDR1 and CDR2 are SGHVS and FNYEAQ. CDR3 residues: CASSSITGGNTGELFF. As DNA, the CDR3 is TGTGCCAGCAGCTCCATAACAGGGGGCAACACCGGGGAGCTGTTTTTT.

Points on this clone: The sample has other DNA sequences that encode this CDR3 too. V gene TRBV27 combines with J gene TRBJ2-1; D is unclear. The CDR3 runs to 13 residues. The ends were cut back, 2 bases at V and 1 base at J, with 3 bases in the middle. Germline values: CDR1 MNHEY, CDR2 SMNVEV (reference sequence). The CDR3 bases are TGTGCCAGCAGTTTAGGTTCCTACAATGAGCAGTTCTTC. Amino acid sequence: CASSLGSYNEQFF.

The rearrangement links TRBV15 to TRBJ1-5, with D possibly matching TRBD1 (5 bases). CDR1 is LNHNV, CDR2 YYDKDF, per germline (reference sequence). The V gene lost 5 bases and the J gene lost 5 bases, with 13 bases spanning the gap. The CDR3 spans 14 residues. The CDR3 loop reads CATSGGGRDQPQHF. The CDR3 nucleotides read TGTGCCACCAGCGGGGGGGGTAGGGATCAGCCCCAGCATTTT.

The CDR3 here is CASGAGWGQGATEAFF. CDR3 bases: TGTGCCAGCGGCGCAGGGTGGGGACAGGGCGCCACTGAAGCTTTCTTT. The V call is TRBV9, the J call TRBJ1-1, with 9 bases fitting TRBD1. The germline CDR1 and CDR2 sequences are SGDLS and YYNGEE. V shed 7 bases, J shed 4 bases, and the junction held 14 bases outside the gene matches. CDR3 length: 16 residues.

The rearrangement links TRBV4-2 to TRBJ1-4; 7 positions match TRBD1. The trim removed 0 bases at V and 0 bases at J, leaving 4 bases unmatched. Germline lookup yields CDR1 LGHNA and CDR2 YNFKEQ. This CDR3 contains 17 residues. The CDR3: CASSQDGTEATNEKLFF. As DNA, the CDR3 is TGTGCCAGCAGCCAAGACGGGACAGAAGCAACTAATGAAAAACTGTTTTTT.

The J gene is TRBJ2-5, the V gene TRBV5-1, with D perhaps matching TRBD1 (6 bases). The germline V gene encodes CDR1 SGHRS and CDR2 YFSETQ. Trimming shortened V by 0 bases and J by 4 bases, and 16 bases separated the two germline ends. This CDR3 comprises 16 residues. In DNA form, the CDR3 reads TGCGCCAGCAGCTTGGGGTGGGGGCCCCTCCGAGAGACCCAGTACTTC. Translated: CASSLGWGPLRETQYF.

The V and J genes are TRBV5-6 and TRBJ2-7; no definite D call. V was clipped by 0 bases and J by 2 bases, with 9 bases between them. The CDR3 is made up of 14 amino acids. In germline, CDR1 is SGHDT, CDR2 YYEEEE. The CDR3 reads CASSLGVGAYEQYF. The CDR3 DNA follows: TGTGCCAGCAGCTTGGGGGTCGGTGCCTACGAGCAGTACTTC.